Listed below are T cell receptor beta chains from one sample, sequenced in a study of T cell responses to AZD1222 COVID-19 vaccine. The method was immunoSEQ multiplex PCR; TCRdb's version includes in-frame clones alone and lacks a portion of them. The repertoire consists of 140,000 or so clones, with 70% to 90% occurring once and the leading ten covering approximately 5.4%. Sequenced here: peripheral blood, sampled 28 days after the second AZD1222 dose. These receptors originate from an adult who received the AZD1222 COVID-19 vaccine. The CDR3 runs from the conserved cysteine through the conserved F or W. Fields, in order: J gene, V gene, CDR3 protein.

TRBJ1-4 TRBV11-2 CASSLGQISTNEKLFF
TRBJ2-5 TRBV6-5 CASRSLAGRLETQYF
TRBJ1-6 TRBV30 CAWRGNNSPLHF
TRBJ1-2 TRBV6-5 CASSRTGNYGYTF
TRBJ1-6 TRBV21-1 CASSRVSGTGDPSGNSPLHF
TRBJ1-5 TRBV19 CASSLGTALNQPQHF
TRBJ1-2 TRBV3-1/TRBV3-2 CASSQESRGVYGYTF
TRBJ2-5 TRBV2 CASSGLEETQYF
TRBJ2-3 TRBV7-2 CASSQGLAGGTDTQYF
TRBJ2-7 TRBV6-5 CASSYMDGTYEQYF